The 30 T cell receptor beta chains below all came from one sample that was sequenced in a study of shared clonotypes between healthy human individuals (dated by TCRdb to 2018 to 2020). Libraries were made using the immunoSEQ multiplex PCR assay. What TCRdb holds here is the immuneACCESS table cut down to in-frame rearrangements. Part of the clones is not present; checked against another copy, under half of the missing clones reflect an unresolved V gene, and the others are unexplained. This sample gives approximately 1.1 million clones in total; 75% to 85% of them show up just once. Approximately 0.5% of the sample is held by the ten biggest clonotypes. Sequencing used memory CD4+ T cells from PBMCs. The label giving this sample's cell subset or site can be read as: CD45RA-negative fraction. The receptor set was obtained from a man between 18 and 29 years old in good health. Some clones in this sample may be carry-over from other donors' samples.

This chain links TRBV5-1 with TRBJ2-3; 8 nucleotides line up with TRBD2. The ends lost 5 bases at V and 5 bases at J; junction bases unmatched: 4. The CDR3 has 13 residues. The germline V gene encodes CDR1 SGHRS and CDR2 YFSETQ. This CDR3 reads CASSREGKDTQYF. In DNA, the CDR3 is TGCGCCAGCAGTCGGGAGGGGAAAGATACGCAGTATTTT.

This chain uses TRBV7-8 with TRBJ2-5, with 13 bases fitting TRBD2. The CDR3 is made up of 15 amino acids. With V trimmed by 5 bases and J by 5 bases, 5 bases remained unmatched. Germline CDR1 and CDR2: SGHVS and FQNEAQ. This CDR3 reads CASSPRTSGSETQYF. The CDR3 bases are TGTGCCAGCAGCCCACGGACTAGCGGGAGCGAGACCCAGTACTTC.

The chain joins TRBV28 to TRBJ2-1, with 9 bases identical to TRBD2. Looked up from germline, CDR1 is MDHEN and CDR2 is SYDVKM. The V and J ends lost 5 bases and 1 base, in that order; junction bases with no gene match: 15. The CDR3 runs 19 residues. The CDR3 region is CASSPVSGSHSGSYNEQFF. CDR3 sequence (DNA): TGTGCCAGCAGTCCAGTTAGCGGGAGTCATTCAGGGTCCTACAATGAGCAGTTCTTC.

The gene calls are TRBV5-1 and TRBJ1-1, with 9 bases identical to TRBD1. Germline lookup yields CDR1 SGHRS and CDR2 YFSETQ. The ends lost 4 bases at V and 5 bases at J; junction bases unmatched: 9. This CDR3 region has 15 residues. The CDR3 here is CASSAGRQGGTEAFF. The DNA for the CDR3 is TGCGCCAGCAGCGCCGGCCGACAGGGGGGTACTGAAGCTTTCTTT.

This rearrangement joins TRBV5-6 to TRBJ2-2; D ambiguous. This CDR3 has 14 residues. V was trimmed by 6 bases and J by 1 base, leaving 10 bases between them. The germline CDR1 and CDR2 sequences are SGHDT and YYEEEE. CDR3 protein: CASTRFLNTGELFF. CDR3 bases: TGTGCCAGCACCCGATTTCTGAACACCGGGGAGCTGTTTTTT.

This chain links TRBV5-4 with TRBJ2-3, with no clear D. V lost 2 bases to trimming and J lost 4 bases, with 11 bases between them. The CDR3 spans 14 residues. Germline V gene lookup returns CDR1 SGHNT and CDR2 YYREEE (reference sequence). CDR3 DNA sequence: TGTGCCAGCAGCTTAAGGTCAGGATCAGATACGCAGTATTTT. Its protein is CASSLRSGSDTQYF. The complete variable domain, with remaining parts taken from reference TRBV5-4 and TRBJ2-3, reads ETGVTQSPTHLIKTRGQQVTLRCSSQSGHNTVSWYQQALGQGPQFIFQYYREEENGRGNFPPRFSGLQFPNYSSELNVNALELDDSALYLCASSLRSGSDTQYFGPGTRLTVL.

The chain recombines TRBV4-3 with TRBJ2-3; TRBD1 matches 8 bases. This CDR3 comprises 16 residues. From germline, CDR1 is LGHNA and CDR2 YSLEER. After removal of 3 bases from V and 2 bases from J, the junction contained 7 bases not matched to a gene. The CDR3 reads CASSHSRDRYTDTQYF. CDR3 nucleotides: TGCGCCAGCAGCCATAGCCGGGACAGGTACACAGATACGCAGTATTTT.

This clone was found a few times. Here the CDR3 DNA reads TGTGCCAGCAGCCAGATGAGACAGGGCGGCACTGAAGCTTTCTTT. Residues: CASSQMRQGGTEAFF. The chain has TRBV7-9 and TRBJ1-1; 7 positions agree with TRBD1. V was clipped by 5 bases and J by 4 bases; unmatched bases: 10. This CDR3 is built from 15 residues. From germline, CDR1 is SEHNR and CDR2 FQNEAQ (reference sequence). Together with reference TRBV7-9 and TRBJ1-1, the CDR3 gives the full variable domain: DTGVSQNPRHKITKRGQNVTFRCDPISEHNRLYWYRQTLGQGPEFLTYFQNEAQLEKSRLLSDRFSAERPKGSFSTLEIQRTEQGDSAMYLCASSQMRQGGTEAFFGQGTRLTVV.

The genes are TRBV9 and TRBJ2-7, with 7 bases identical to TRBD2. With V trimmed by 2 bases and J by 3 bases, 2 bases remained unmatched. CDR1 is SGDLS, CDR2 YYNGEE, per germline. This CDR3 has 13 amino acids. CDR3 region: CASSVGTNYEQYF. The CDR3 region has the DNA TGTGCCAGCAGCGTTGGGACTAACTACGAGCAGTACTTC. The entire variable domain, with the rest obtained from reference TRBV9 and TRBJ2-7, is as follows: DSGVTQTPKHLITATGQRVTLRCSPRSGDLSVYWYQQSLDQGLQFLIQYYNGEERAKGNILERFSAQQFPDLHSELNLSSLELGDSALYFCASSVGTNYEQYFGPGTRLTVT.

V is TRBV15 and J is TRBJ2-1; D remains unclear. This CDR3 has 15 residues. CDR1 LNHNV and CDR2 YYDKDF come from the germline V gene (reference sequence). V was pared by 1 base and J by 7 bases, with 14 bases between. The CDR3 loop is CATSRVGFPRNEQFF. The CDR3 coding sequence is TGTGCCACCAGCAGAGTGGGATTCCCTCGGAATGAGCAGTTCTTC. Full variable domain (remainder filled in from reference TRBV15 and TRBJ2-1): DAMVIQNPRYQVTQFGKPVTLSCSQTLNHNVMYWYQQKSSQAPKLLFHYYDKDFNNEADTPDNFQSRRPNTSFCFLDIRSPGLGDTAMYLCATSRVGFPRNEQFFGPGTRLTVL.

The sample holds one count of this clone. The chain combines TRBV5-1 with TRBJ1-1; TRBD1 is a possible D gene (5 bases). The CDR3 runs 16 residues. Looked up from germline, CDR1 is SGHRS and CDR2 is YFSETQ. V was cut by 2 bases and J by 5 bases, with 19 bases left in between. CDR3 bases: TGCGCCAGCAGCTTTTTGATGGGGACCTTCGGGACTGAAGCTTTCTTT. Translated, it gives CASSFLMGTFGTEAFF.

The DNA for the CDR3 is TGTGCCCCACAGGGGAGGTCTACAGATACGCAGTATTTT. Translation: CAPQGRSTDTQYF. V gene TRBV19 combines with J gene TRBJ2-3, with D maybe TRBD1 (7 bases). The CDR3 is 13 amino acids. Germline assignment: CDR1 LNHDA and CDR2 SQIVND (reference sequence). Between the trimmed V and J ends, which lost 11 bases and 3 bases, there was a span of 15 bases.

The V call is TRBV30, the J call TRBJ1-1, with unresolved D. This CDR3 has 11 residues. Germline CDR1 is GTSNPN and CDR2 is SVGIG (reference sequence). The ends were cut back, 2 bases at V and 6 bases at J, with 7 bases in the middle. The CDR3 protein is CAWSLRAEAFF. As DNA, the CDR3 is TGTGCCTGGAGTCTCCGGGCTGAAGCTTTCTTT.

The V call is TRBV12-5, the J call TRBJ2-1; no firm D call. Per the germline V gene, CDR1 is LGHNT and CDR2 is FRNRAP. This CDR3 is built from 13 residues. Trimming stripped 1 base from V and 1 base from J, with 2 bases between. The CDR3 DNA reads as TGTGCTAGTGGTTTGGGGTCCTACAATGAGCAGTTCTTC. Its protein is CASGLGSYNEQFF.

The genes are TRBV5-1 and TRBJ2-6; possibly TRBD1 for D (5 bases). The V and J ends lost 0 bases and 0 bases respectively, with 16 bases between them. The CDR3 is 19 residues long. CDR1 and CDR2 (germline): SGHRS, YFSETQ. The CDR3 region is CASSLGAGIGSSGANVLTF. CDR3 bases: TGCGCCAGCAGCTTGGGGGCAGGGATTGGTTCCTCTGGGGCCAACGTCCTGACTTTC.

For this clone: This CDR3 is also generated by other DNA sequences in the sample. The chain has TRBV7-9 and TRBJ1-3; TRBD1 aligns across 8 bases. Germline CDR1 reads SEHNR; CDR2 reads FQNEAQ (reference sequence). J lost 4 bases, V lost 5 bases, and 4 bases had no gene match. This CDR3 region has 14 residues. This CDR3 reads CASSLDRAGNTIYF. For the CDR3, the DNA is TGTGCCAGCAGCCTGGACAGGGCCGGAAACACCATATATTTT.

This rearrangement joins TRBV7-9 to TRBJ2-1; D possibly corresponds to TRBD2 (6 bases). Trimming stripped 4 bases from V and 3 bases from J, with 13 bases between. Germline CDR1 SEHNR, CDR2 FQNEAQ (reference sequence). CDR3 length: 15 residues. As DNA, the CDR3 is TGTGCCAGCAGCTCTAGGCCGGGGGTCTACAATGAGCAGTTCTTC. Encoded protein: CASSSRPGVYNEQFF.

The V gene is TRBV5-1, the J gene TRBJ2-7; perhaps TRBD1 as D (7 bases). The CDR3 has 13 residues. V was trimmed by 4 bases and J by 5 bases, leaving 13 bases between them. The germline CDR1 and CDR2 sequences are SGHRS and YFSETQ. CDR3 amino acids: CASSVGGQNEQYF. The CDR3 nucleotides are TGCGCCAGCAGCGTGGGGGGACAGAACGAGCAGTACTTC.

This clone was counted between two and nine times. The chain recombines TRBV7-9 with TRBJ1-1; no definite D call. The V gene's germline CDR1 is SEHNR and CDR2 FQNEAQ (reference sequence). The CDR3 runs to 14 residues. The V gene lost 5 bases and the J gene lost 3 bases, with 13 bases spanning the gap. The CDR3 spells CASSPRTVHTEAFF. The CDR3 DNA follows: TGTGCCAGCAGCCCCCGGACGGTGCACACTGAAGCTTTCTTT.

The chain is built from TRBV12-1 and TRBJ2-7; the tabulated D call, TRBD2, remains unverified against the DNA. TRBV12-1 is an annotated pseudogene. CDR3 length equals 17 residues. CDR3 bases: TGTGCCAGCAGGTCGACGACCGGGACTAGCGGGAGTTTAGAGCAGTACTTC. Its protein is CASRSTTGTSGSLEQYF.

The V gene is TRBV7-3, the J gene TRBJ2-2; TRBD1 agrees at 8 bases. The CDR3 extends over 13 amino acids. V lost 8 bases, J lost 7 bases, and 6 bases stayed unmatched. In germline, CDR1 is SGHTA, CDR2 FQGTGA. The CDR3 reads CASGQGLDGELFF. Here the CDR3 DNA reads TGTGCCAGCGGACAGGGCCTGGACGGGGAGCTGTTTTTT.

This clone was observed a single time. The J gene is TRBJ2-1, the V gene TRBV25-1, with 10 bases matching TRBD2. The CDR3 covers 15 residues. Germline CDR1 reads MGHDK; CDR2 reads SYGVNS. V lost 3 bases and J lost 4; bases outside the gene matches: 3. DNA for the CDR3: TGTGCCAGCAGTGAGAGGACTAGCGGTTACAATGAGCAGTTCTTC. Protein: CASSERTSGYNEQFF.

This clone occurred many times. The chain recombines TRBV7-2 with TRBJ1-2; D is unclear. V lost 5 bases to trimming and J lost 8 bases, with 24 bases between them. Germline lookup yields CDR1 SGHTA and CDR2 FQGNSA. This CDR3 spans 16 amino acids. CDR3 coding DNA: TGTGCCAGCAGCCCCCCGGCGGGCAATTCCTTTCGAGGCTACACCTTC. Its protein is CASSPPAGNSFRGYTF.

This clone was counted a single time. The chain employs TRBV7-2 and TRBJ2-7, with D tentatively TRBD2 (6 bases). The germline V gene encodes CDR1 SGHTA and CDR2 FQGNSA. This CDR3 is 13 amino acids long. Trimming took 5 bases from V and 4 from J, leaving 12 bases between them. The CDR3 reads CASSRGGLYEQYF. CDR3 sequence (DNA): TGTGCCAGCAGCCGTGGAGGGCTGTACGAGCAGTACTTC.

The chain has TRBV7-8 and TRBJ2-5; D not certain. Trimming took 0 bases from V and 4 from J, leaving 6 bases between them. The germline V gene encodes CDR1 SGHVS and CDR2 FQNEAQ. CDR3 length: 13 amino acids. The CDR3, as DNA: TGTGCCAGCAGCTTAGCTGGGGTAGAGACCCAGTACTTC. This encodes CASSLAGVETQYF.

The chain is built from TRBV28 and TRBJ1-2; no clear D gene. V lost 4 bases, J lost 2 bases, and 17 bases lay in between. Germline-derived CDR1 and CDR2 are MDHEN and SYDVKM. The length of the CDR3 is 16 residues. DNA for the CDR3: TGTGCCAGCAGTTCCGTATTGGGCGGGATCAACTATGGCTACACCTTC. It specifies CASSSVLGGINYGYTF.

In the case of this clone: One base separates it from a far larger clone, so it is likely a read error. J is TRBJ2-5 and V is TRBV5-3; the D is unclear. TRBV5-3 is an open reading frame, and its role is uncertain. V lost 4 bases and J 2 bases, leaving 3 bases between the germline ends. The CDR3 spans 11 residues. Here the CDR3 DNA reads TGTGCCAGAAGCGTACAAGAGACCCAGTACTTC. This gives the protein CARSVQETQYF.

This chain links TRBV27 with TRBJ2-4; 10 bases line up with TRBD1. V dropped 4 bases and J dropped 7; count of bases not matched to a gene: 7. This CDR3 comprises 15 residues. Germline assignment: CDR1 MNHEY and CDR2 SMNVEV (reference sequence). CDR3 sequence: CASSSLRQGANIQYF. The DNA of the CDR3 is TGTGCCAGCAGTTCCCTGAGACAGGGGGCGAACATTCAGTACTTC.

This chain uses TRBV19 with TRBJ1-1; tentatively, D is TRBD1 (6 bases). The length of the CDR3 is 13 residues. The V and J ends lost 6 bases and 10 bases respectively, with 18 bases between them. Germline-derived CDR1 and CDR2 are LNHDA and SQIVND (reference sequence). CDR3 region: CASSLMGGTPAFF. The CDR3 bases are TGTGCCAGTAGCCTGATGGGGGGGACACCAGCTTTCTTT.

The rearrangement joins TRBV28 to TRBJ1-2, with 9 bases matching TRBD1. After removal of 6 bases from V and 4 bases from J, the junction contained 9 bases not matched to a gene. Germline assignment: CDR1 MDHEN and CDR2 SYDVKM. There are 15 residues in the CDR3. The CDR3 reads CASSTPGQGGYGYTF. CDR3 DNA: TGTGCCAGCAGCACACCGGGACAGGGTGGCTATGGCTACACCTTC.